A single sample gave rise to the 29 T cell receptor beta chains below, sequenced in a study of beta chain features in type 1 diabetes. Study findings and constraints: Shorter TCRB CDR3s, moderately but significantly so, marked every one of the four CD4+ subsets in Type 1 diabetes patients.

Their recognized antigens are unknown. Of the isolated RNA, all was reverse transcribed, and so the sequenced material was expressed TCRB transcripts. Assay used: immunoSEQ multiplex PCR; TCRdb lists only in-frame clones, some missing. The table records roughly 730,000 clones, about an eighth of them present only once. Sequenced input: naive CD4+ T cells from blood. The receptors stem from a young man with type 1 diabetes.

This clone was counted between two and nine times. The rearrangement links TRBV19 to TRBJ1-2; 7 bases are a match to TRBD1. Germline assignment: CDR1 LNHDA and CDR2 SQIVND (reference sequence). The CDR3 is 14 residues long. V lost 5 bases to trimming and J lost 4 bases; unmatched junction nucleotides: 7. The CDR3 is CASSLVGQTYGYTF. The CDR3 bases are TGTGCCAGTAGTCTCGTGGGACAGACCTATGGCTACACCTTC. Based on the CDR3 plus reference TRBV19 and TRBJ1-2, the full variable domain is DGGITQSPKYLFRKEGQNVTLSCEQNLNHDAMYWYRQDPGQGLRLIYYSQIVNDFQKGDIAEGYSVSREKKESFPLTVTSAQKNPTAFYLCASSLVGQTYGYTFGSGTRLTVV.

This clone occurred a few times. The J gene is TRBJ2-1, the V gene TRBV19; either TRBD1 or TRBD2 may supply D (5 bases each). Germline V lookup: CDR1 LNHDA, CDR2 SQIVND (reference sequence). V was cut by 4 bases and J by 9 bases, with 16 bases left in between. The CDR3 totals 14 residues. The CDR3 is CASSTLPDGGEQFF. DNA for the CDR3: TGTGCCAGTAGTACCCTACCTGATGGGGGTGAGCAGTTCTTC.

The chain couples TRBV21-1 to TRBJ1-5. TRBV21-1 is tagged as a pseudogene. The CDR3 has 15 residues. CDR3 protein: CASSKGREANQPQHF. The CDR3 bases are TGTGCCAGCAGCAAAGGGAGGGAGGCCAATCAGCCCCAGCATTTT.

This clone was picked up a small number of times. CDR3 loop: CASSLIGATYNEQFF. CDR3 sequence (DNA): TGCGCCAGCAGCTTGATTGGGGCTACCTACAATGAGCAGTTCTTC. The genes are TRBV5-1 and TRBJ2-1, with D tentatively TRBD1 (5 bases). Trimming took 1 base from V and 2 from J, leaving 10 bases between them. The CDR3 has 15 residues. Germline V gene sequence: CDR1 SGHRS, CDR2 YFSETQ.

This clone was counted a few times. V is TRBV14 and J is TRBJ1-2; D possibly corresponds to TRBD1 (5 bases). The CDR3 sequence is 15 residues long. V was pared by 4 bases and J by 2 bases, with 14 bases between. The germline gives CDR1 SGHDN, CDR2 FVKESK. The CDR3 sequence: CASSPQAGGNYGYTF. The CDR3 DNA reads TGTGCCAGCAGCCCCCAGGCCGGGGGGAACTATGGCTACACCTTC.

The rearrangement uses TRBV23-1 and TRBJ2-7; the match to TRBD1 covers 8 bases. TRBV23-1 is treated as an ORF (open reading frame) with a function not yet certain. The CDR3 loop spans 16 amino acids. J gave up 3 bases and V 1 base, and 8 bases lay outside the gene matches. In DNA form, the CDR3 reads TGCGCCAGCAGTCAATGGGGACAGGACGAGGTCTACGAGCAGTACTTC. Translating it yields CASSQWGQDEVYEQYF.

The CDR3 loop is CASSSRAASTDTQYF. For the CDR3, the DNA is TGTGCCAGCAGCAGCCGGGCCGCGAGTACAGATACGCAGTATTTT. V is TRBV5-6 and J is TRBJ2-3; D is ambiguous. V lost 4 bases and J lost 3, with 15 bases in between. The CDR3 has 15 amino acids. The germline gives CDR1 SGHDT, CDR2 YYEEEE.

The chain employs TRBV30 and TRBJ1-6; D is ambiguous. Germline assignment: CDR1 GTSNPN and CDR2 SVGIG (reference sequence). The CDR3 spans 15 residues. Trimming took 0 bases from V and 3 from J, leaving 9 bases between them. CDR3 residues: CAWSVWQLYNSPLHF. The CDR3 DNA sequence: TGTGCCTGGAGTGTCTGGCAGCTCTATAATTCACCCCTCCACTTT.

CDR3: CAINPRQGSYNEQFF. The CDR3, as DNA: TGTGCCATCAACCCAAGACAGGGTTCCTACAATGAGCAGTTCTTC. The V and J genes are TRBV10-3 and TRBJ2-1, with 7 bases lining up with TRBD1. The V and J ends lost 7 bases and 1 base, in that order; junction bases with no gene match: 7. CDR3 length: 15 amino acids. The V gene's germline CDR1 is ENHRY and CDR2 SYGVKD.

The sample holds a few counts of this clone. J is TRBJ1-5 and V is TRBV28; weak D call: TRBD1 (5 bases). Germline-derived CDR1 and CDR2 are MDHEN and SYDVKM. Trimming removed 8 bases from V and 3 bases from J, with 17 bases in between. CDR3 length: 15 residues. The CDR3 protein is CASGGDPSTNQPQHF. The CDR3 nucleotides read TGTGCCAGCGGGGGGGACCCGTCTACCAATCAGCCCCAGCATTTT.

The chain recombines TRBV10-2 with TRBJ1-6, with TRBD1 identical over 7 bases. CDR3 length equals 15 residues. From germline, CDR1 is WSHSY and CDR2 SAAADI. The V and J ends lost 5 bases and 7 bases, in that order; junction bases with no gene match: 8. The DNA of the CDR3 is TGCGCCAGCAGTCCGACAGGGTCTCGGAATTCACCCCTCCACTTT. Protein: CASSPTGSRNSPLHF.

With regard to this clone: The sample holds other DNA sequences that translate to the same CDR3. The V gene is TRBV20-1, the J gene TRBJ1-2, with D maybe TRBD1 (5 bases). Per the germline V gene, CDR1 is DFQATT and CDR2 is SNEGSKA (reference sequence). CDR3 length: 10 amino acids. V lost 5 bases and J lost 8, with 9 bases in between. This CDR3 reads CSARGGGYTF. CDR3 coding DNA: TGCAGTGCTCGCGGGGGAGGCTACACCTTC.

The chain has TRBV10-3 and TRBJ2-7, with 7 bases fitting TRBD2. Per germline, CDR1 ENHRY and CDR2 SYGVKD. V gave up 10 bases and J gave up 5 bases; unmatched junction bases: 11. The CDR3 has 13 residues. The CDR3, as DNA: TGTGCCACCGCGGGGCAGGGAGGGAACGAGCAGTACTTC. It is translated as CATAGQGGNEQYF.

This chain links TRBV14 with TRBJ2-4, with 13 bases lining up with TRBD2. V trimming: 5 bases; J trimming: 7 bases; junction bases outside the gene matches: 8. CDR1 SGHDN and CDR2 FVKESK come from the germline V gene. CDR3 length: 16 residues. The CDR3: CASSTSGREWGNIQYF. The CDR3 nucleotides are TGTGCCAGCAGCACTAGCGGGAGGGAATGGGGGAACATTCAGTACTTC.

This clone was seen a handful of times. The junction differs from germline at one of its ends, possibly a read error. The rearrangement joins TRBV6-5 to TRBJ2-3; 11 nucleotides line up with TRBD2. The germline gives CDR1 MNHEY, CDR2 SVGAGI. The CDR3 has 12 residues. DNA of the CDR3: TGCGGTAGCGGGGGGGCCGCAGATACGCAGTATTTT. Translation: CGSGGAADTQYF.

This clone has only a few counts. V usage is TRBV11-2 and J usage is TRBJ2-3, with 9 bases matching TRBD2. The CDR3 spans 16 residues. Germline V lookup: CDR1 SGHAT, CDR2 FQNNGV. The J segment lost 5 bases and the V segment lost 5 bases, leaving 11 bases of the junction unmatched. The CDR3 region has the DNA TGTGCCAGCAGCCCCCTTAGCGGGGGCCCGGGAGATACGCAGTATTTT. This gives the protein CASSPLSGGPGDTQYF.

As to this clone: At the DNA level, this CDR3 is encoded by other sequences in the same sample as well. V gene TRBV7-9 combines with J gene TRBJ1-1, with D possibly matching TRBD1 (5 bases). Germline V CDR1 and CDR2: SEHNR, FQNEAQ (reference sequence). V lost 0 bases and J 2 bases, leaving 7 bases between the germline ends. CDR3 size: 14 residues. This CDR3 reads CASSLAGVNTEAFF. CDR3 coding DNA: TGTGCCAGCAGCTTAGCGGGGGTTAACACTGAAGCTTTCTTT.

This clone was observed a handful of times. This sequence joins TRBV28 and TRBJ1-5; D call uncertain. V was clipped by 1 base and J by 5 bases, with 3 bases between them. The CDR3 runs 12 residues. Germline CDR1 is MDHEN and CDR2 is SYDVKM. Here the CDR3 DNA reads TGTGCCAGCAGTTTATATGATCAGCCCCAGCATTTT. This translates into CASSLYDQPQHF.

The table lists this clone with a few counts. The CDR3 sequence: CASSLAGDTDTQYF. The CDR3, as DNA: TGTGCCAGCAGCTTGGCCGGGGACACAGATACGCAGTATTTT. The genes are TRBV5-8 and TRBJ2-3; a possible D gene is TRBD2 (5 bases). The CDR3 is 14 residues long. Trimming removed 0 bases at V and 2 bases at J, with 7 bases between. Germline V lookup: CDR1 SGHTS, CDR2 YDEGEE. Full variable domain (rest looked up from reference TRBV5-8 and TRBJ2-3): EAGVTQSPTHLIKTRGQQATLRCSPISGHTSVYWYQQALGLGLQFLLWYDEGEERNRGNFPPRFSGRQFPNYSSELNVNALELEDSALYLCASSLAGDTDTQYFGPGTRLTVL.

This clone was seen at least ten times. The V call is TRBV14, the J call TRBJ2-3; the D is unclear. The CDR3 totals 12 residues. In germline, CDR1 is SGHDN, CDR2 FVKESK. Trimming stripped 1 base from V and 9 bases from J, with 8 bases between. CDR3 protein: CASSQGRWTQYF. The CDR3 nucleotides read TGTGCCAGCAGCCAAGGTAGATGGACGCAGTATTTT.

Only a few counts were recorded for this clone. V and J are TRBV28 and TRBJ2-5; D remains ambiguous. V lost 7 bases and J 2 bases, leaving 17 bases between the germline ends. The CDR3 extends over 15 amino acids. Germline V gene sequence: CDR1 MDHEN, CDR2 SYDVKM. CDR3 nucleotide sequence: TGTGCCAGCACCGGTGCGGTGGACCCTCAAGAGACCCAGTACTTC. This encodes CASTGAVDPQETQYF.

The table lists this clone with a few counts. The chain uses TRBV30 and TRBJ2-3, with 7 bases matching TRBD2. Germline lookup yields CDR1 GTSNPN and CDR2 SVGIG (reference sequence). V trimming: 4 bases; J trimming: 6 bases; junction bases outside the gene matches: 4. The CDR3 sequence is 12 residues long. The CDR3 loop reads CAWTAGGDTQYF. DNA for the CDR3: TGTGCCTGGACCGCCGGGGGGGATACGCAGTATTTT.

This clone was detected only a few times. One end of the junction is discordant with germline, which a read error may explain. The rearrangement joins TRBV7-7 to TRBJ2-1; D is uncertain. The CDR3 totals 14 residues. The germline CDR1 and CDR2 sequences are SSHAT and FNYEAQ (reference sequence). The CDR3 nucleotides read TGTGCTAGCAGCTTACGACCGGACCACAATGAGCAGTTCTTC. It specifies CASSLRPDHNEQFF.

This sequence joins TRBV7-6 and TRBJ2-2; unclear D gene. The V gene lost 5 bases and the J gene lost 6 bases, with 10 bases spanning the gap. CDR3 length: 13 residues. Per the germline V gene, CDR1 is SGHVS and CDR2 is FNYEAQ. CDR3 loop: CASSVRTPGELFF. CDR3 nucleotides: TGTGCCAGCAGCGTTAGGACCCCCGGGGAGCTGTTTTTT. Combining the CDR3 with reference TRBV7-6 and TRBJ2-2 gives the whole variable domain GAGVSQSPRYKVTKRGQDVALRCDPISGHVSLYWYRQALGQGPEFLTYFNYEAQQDKSGLPNDRFSAERPEGSISTLTIQRTEQRDSAMYRCASSVRTPGELFFGEGSRLTVL.

Here the CDR3 DNA reads TGTGCCAGCAGTGCCTGGCCATCCCGGGGGGCCGTAAATGAGCAGTTCTTC. It translates to CASSAWPSRGAVNEQFF. The V gene is TRBV2, the J gene TRBJ2-1, with a tentative D call TRBD2 (7 bases). The CDR3 length is 17 residues. The germline CDR1 and CDR2 sequences are SNHLY and FYNNEI. The V end lost 4 bases, the J end lost 7 bases, and 23 bases lay between the germline ends.

This clone was picked up a small number of times. CDR3 in amino acids: CASSQSGTGDGQPQHF. CDR3 DNA sequence: TGCGCCAGCAGCCAATCCGGGACAGGGGATGGTCAGCCCCAGCATTTT. V usage is TRBV4-1 and J usage is TRBJ1-5; 10 positions agree with TRBD1. V was clipped by 2 bases and J by 6 bases; unmatched bases: 7. The length of the CDR3 is 16 residues. The germline gives CDR1 MGHRA, CDR2 YSYEKL.

This clone occurred a few times. V gene TRBV5-1 combines with J gene TRBJ1-1, with 12 bases aligning to TRBD1. This CDR3 has 16 amino acids. Germline trimming cut 4 bases from V and 1 base from J; bases unmatched to any gene: 5. Per germline, CDR1 SGHRS and CDR2 YFSETQ. The CDR3 DNA is TGCGCCAGCAGCCTCGGGACAGGGGGCTGGAACACTGAAGCTTTCTTT. Protein product: CASSLGTGGWNTEAFF.

This clone came up a few times. V and J are TRBV18 and TRBJ1-5; D gene uncertain. This CDR3 comprises 14 residues. Per germline, CDR1 KGHSH and CDR2 LQKENI. The V end lost 5 bases, the J end lost 3 bases, and 11 bases lay between the germline ends. This chain's CDR3 is CASSAGPVNQPQHF. The DNA for the CDR3 is TGTGCCAGCTCAGCCGGCCCGGTCAATCAGCCCCAGCATTTT.

The chain combines TRBV10-2 with TRBJ2-7, with a possible D match to TRBD1 (5 bases). This CDR3 comprises 13 residues. Trimming left V 5 bases short and J 3 bases short, with 11 bases between. Looked up from germline, CDR1 is WSHSY and CDR2 is SAAADI. The CDR3 is CASSRTNLYEQYF. The CDR3 DNA follows: TGCGCCAGCAGTAGGACAAATCTCTACGAGCAGTACTTC.